A selection of T cell receptor beta chains follows, all from one sample in a study of cytomegalovirus exposure and HLA in healthy donors. Produced via immunoSEQ multiplex PCR; TCRdb's table is partial and in-frame only. This sample has around 150,000 clones; 70% to 90% occur once, and the top ten carry roughly 2.2%. Sequenced sample: PBMCs. These receptors were collected from a man between 18 and 35 years old in good health and CMV-seropositive. Each CDR3 is given with its conserved first and last residue. A D gene is named only where the DNA matches it firmly. Part of the rows lack a size; the others show once, few, many or a class for expanded clones.

>.|TRBV5-4|TRBJ1-6|TRBD1
TGTGCCAGCAGCTTCGGACAGGGAGTACCGACGGGATCACCCCTCCACTTT
CASSFGQGVPTGSPLHF
>.|TRBV14|TRBJ1-6|TRBD1
TGTGCCAGCTCCTCGAGACAGGGAACGAATTCACCCCTCCACTTT
CASSSRQGTNSPLHF
>few|TRBV6-5|TRBJ1-6|.
TGTGCCAGCAGTGGGAGGGTTTTCTATAATTCACCCCTCCACTTT
CASSGRVFYNSPLHF
>.|TRBV9|TRBJ2-1|.
TGTGCCAGCAGCGGCCGGGCGGCACCGAGGGGGATATACAATGAGCAGTTCTTC
CASSGRAAPRGIYNEQFF
>.|TRBV9|TRBJ1-6|TRBD1
TGTGCCAGCAGCGTAGCGGGACAGAGCAATTCACCCCTCCACTTT
CASSVAGQSNSPLHF
>.|TRBV29-1|TRBJ2-1|TRBD1
TGCAGCGTTGATCGGGACAGCAATGAGCAGTTCTTC
CSVDRDSNEQFF
>.|TRBV2|TRBJ2-3|TRBD2
TGTGCCAGCAGCCTAGCGGGGGAGGATACGCAGTATTTT
CASSLAGEDTQYF
>.|TRBV25-1|TRBJ2-3|TRBD2
TGTGCCAGCAGTGATCGGACGGGGGGGCGGGGTACGCAGTATTTT
CASSDRTGGRGTQYF
>few|TRBV11-2|TRBJ1-3|TRBD1
TGTGCCAGCAGCTTAGTCCCCTCGACAGGGGGGATTGGAAACACCATATATTTT
CASSLVPSTGGIGNTIYF
>.|TRBV28|TRBJ1-2|.
TGTGCCATCAGAGGGGGTATGAATGGCTACACCTTC
CAIRGGMNGYTF
>.|TRBV9|TRBJ2-2|.
TGTGCCAGCAGCTTCGGGGGAGAGGAGCTGTTTTTT
CASSFGGEELFF
>.|TRBV7-6|TRBJ2-1|.
TGTGCCAGCAGCCCGGGGTTTGAGCAGTTCTTC
CASSPGFEQFF
>.|TRBV6-4|TRBJ1-5|.
TGTGCCAGCGGCCCGGGGGGGAGTAGCAATCAGCCCCAGCATTTT
CASGPGGSSNQPQHF
>.|TRBV20-1|TRBJ1-1|.
TGCAGTGCCTTAATGAACACTGAAGCTTTCTTT
CSALMNTEAFF
>once|TRBV19|TRBJ1-5|TRBD1
TGTGCCAGTAGCCCGATTACAGGGGGGCGAGGCAATCAGCCCCAGCATTTT
CASSPITGGRGNQPQHF
>.|TRBV7-4|TRBJ2-3|.
TGTGCCAGCAGCTTAGGGGCCTATCCAAGAGATACGCAGTATTTT
CASSLGAYPRDTQYF
>.|TRBV5-8|TRBJ1-5|.
TGTGCCAGCAGCCCGTATAGCAATCAGCCCCAGCATTTT
CASSPYSNQPQHF
>.|TRBV19|TRBJ1-2|.
TGTGCCAGTAGTAGAACAGGGACCCCAGCTAACTATGGCTACACCTTC
CASSRTGTPANYGYTF
>.|TRBV4-3|TRBJ1-1|.
TGCGCCAGCAGCCAAGCCGGGAGAGACACTGAAGCTTTCTTT
CASSQAGRDTEAFF
>few|TRBV30|TRBJ1-5|.
TGTGCCTGGAGTGGCCCGACAGAATTCGGTCAGCCCCAGCATTTT
CAWSGPTEFGQPQHF
>.|TRBV4-2|TRBJ1-5|.
TGTGCCAGCAGCCAAGACAACAGGCAGGCCCAGCATTTT
CASSQDNRQAQHF
>.|TRBV4-1|TRBJ1-6|.
TGCGCCAGCAGCCAGAGGAGACTAGGAGCCTCCTATAATTCACCCCTCCACTTT
CASSQRRLGASYNSPLHF
>.|TRBV7-2|TRBJ1-6|.
TGTGCCAGCAGCTTAGGACACGCTAATTCACCCCTCCACTTT
CASSLGHANSPLHF
>.|TRBV5-4|TRBJ2-2|TRBD2
TGTGCCAGCAGCTCCCAGAGCGGGGGGGCGGGCGGGGAGCTGTTTTTT
CASSSQSGGAGGELFF
>.|TRBV6-5|TRBJ2-7|.
TGTGCCAGCAGACGACAGGGAGGTTCCTACGAGCAGTACTTC
CASRRQGGSYEQYF
>few|TRBV4-1|TRBJ1-3|.
TGCGCCAGCAGCCTGGTCGACGGGTTTGGAAACACCATATATTTT
CASSLVDGFGNTIYF